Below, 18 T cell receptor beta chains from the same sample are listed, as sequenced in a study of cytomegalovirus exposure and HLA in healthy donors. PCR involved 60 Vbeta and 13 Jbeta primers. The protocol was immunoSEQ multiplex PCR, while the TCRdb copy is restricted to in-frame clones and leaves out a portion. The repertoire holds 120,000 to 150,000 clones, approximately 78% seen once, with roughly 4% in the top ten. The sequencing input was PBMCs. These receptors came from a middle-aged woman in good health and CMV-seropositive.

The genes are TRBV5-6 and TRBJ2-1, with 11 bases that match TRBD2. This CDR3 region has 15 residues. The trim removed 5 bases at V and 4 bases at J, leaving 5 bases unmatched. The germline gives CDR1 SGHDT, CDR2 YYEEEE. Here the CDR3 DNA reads TGTGCCAGCAGGTCCGGGACTAGCGGTTACAATGAGCAGTTCTTC. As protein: CASRSGTSGYNEQFF.

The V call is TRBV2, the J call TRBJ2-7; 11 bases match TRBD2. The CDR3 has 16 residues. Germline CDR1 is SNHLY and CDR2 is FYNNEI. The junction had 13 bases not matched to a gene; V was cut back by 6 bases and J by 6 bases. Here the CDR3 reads CASSKTLIAGGPEQYF. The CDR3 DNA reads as TGTGCCAGCAGCAAGACCCTAATAGCGGGAGGGCCCGAGCAGTACTTC.

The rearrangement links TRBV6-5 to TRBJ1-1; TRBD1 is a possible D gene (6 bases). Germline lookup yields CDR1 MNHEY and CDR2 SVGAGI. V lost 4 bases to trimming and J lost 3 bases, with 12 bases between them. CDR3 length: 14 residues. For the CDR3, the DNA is TGTGCCAGCAGTTCCCGGCACAGGGACACTGAAGCTTTCTTT. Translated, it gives CASSSRHRDTEAFF.

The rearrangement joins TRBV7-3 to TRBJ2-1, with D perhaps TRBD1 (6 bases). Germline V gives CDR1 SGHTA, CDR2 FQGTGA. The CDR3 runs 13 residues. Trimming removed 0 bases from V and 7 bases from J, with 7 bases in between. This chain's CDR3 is CASSLTRGNEQFF. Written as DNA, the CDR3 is TGTGCCAGCAGCTTAACCAGGGGAAATGAGCAGTTCTTC.

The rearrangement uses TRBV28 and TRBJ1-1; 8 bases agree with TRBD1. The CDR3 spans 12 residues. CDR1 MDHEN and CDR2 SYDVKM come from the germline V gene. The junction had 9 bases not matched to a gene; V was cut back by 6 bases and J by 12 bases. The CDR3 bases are TGTGCCAGCAGGGACCGGGACAGGCGTACTTTCTTT. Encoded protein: CASRDRDRRTFF.

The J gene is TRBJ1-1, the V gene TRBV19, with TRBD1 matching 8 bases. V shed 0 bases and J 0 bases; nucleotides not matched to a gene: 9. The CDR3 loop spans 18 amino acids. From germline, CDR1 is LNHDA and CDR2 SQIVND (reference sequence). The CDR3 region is CASSIDQGARGVNTEAFF. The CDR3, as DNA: TGTGCCAGTAGTATAGATCAGGGGGCGCGGGGAGTGAACACTGAAGCTTTCTTT.

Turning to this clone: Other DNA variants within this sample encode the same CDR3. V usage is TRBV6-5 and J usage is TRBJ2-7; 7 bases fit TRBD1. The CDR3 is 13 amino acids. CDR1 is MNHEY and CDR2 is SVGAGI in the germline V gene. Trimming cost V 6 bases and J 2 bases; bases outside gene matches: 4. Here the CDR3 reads CASRRQGAYEQYF. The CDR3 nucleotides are TGTGCCAGCAGAAGGCAGGGGGCCTACGAGCAGTACTTC.

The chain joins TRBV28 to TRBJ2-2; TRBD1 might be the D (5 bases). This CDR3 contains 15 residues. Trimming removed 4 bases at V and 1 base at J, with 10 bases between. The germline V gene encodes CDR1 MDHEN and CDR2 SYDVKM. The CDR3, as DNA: TGTGCCAGCAGTTGGCAGGGCGAGAACACCGGGGAGCTGTTTTTT. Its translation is CASSWQGENTGELFF.

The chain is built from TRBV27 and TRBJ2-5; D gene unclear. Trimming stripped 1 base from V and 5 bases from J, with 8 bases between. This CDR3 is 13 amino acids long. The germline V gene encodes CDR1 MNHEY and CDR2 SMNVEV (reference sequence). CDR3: CASSLFPRETQYF. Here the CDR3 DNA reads TGTGCCAGCAGTTTATTCCCCCGGGAGACCCAGTACTTC.

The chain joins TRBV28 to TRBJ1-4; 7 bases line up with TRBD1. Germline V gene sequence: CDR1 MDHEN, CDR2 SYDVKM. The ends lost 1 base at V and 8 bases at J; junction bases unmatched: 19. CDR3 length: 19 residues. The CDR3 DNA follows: TGTGCCAGCAGTTTATCCCTCTACAGGGGTCAGGAAGATCGGGAAAAACTGTTTTTT. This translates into CASSLSLYRGQEDREKLFF. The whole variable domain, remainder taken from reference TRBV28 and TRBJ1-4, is DVKVTQSSRYLVKRTGEKVFLECVQDMDHENMFWYRQDPGLGLRLIYFSYDVKMKEKGDIPEGYSVSREKKERFSLILESASTNQTSMYLCASSLSLYRGQEDREKLFFGSGTQLSVL.

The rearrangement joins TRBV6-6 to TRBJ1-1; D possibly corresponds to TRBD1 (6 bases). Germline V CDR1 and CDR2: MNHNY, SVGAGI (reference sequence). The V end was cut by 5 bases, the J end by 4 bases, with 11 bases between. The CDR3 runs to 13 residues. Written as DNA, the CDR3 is TGTGCCAGCAGTCGAGGGGGAACCACTGAAGCTTTCTTT. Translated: CASSRGGTTEAFF.

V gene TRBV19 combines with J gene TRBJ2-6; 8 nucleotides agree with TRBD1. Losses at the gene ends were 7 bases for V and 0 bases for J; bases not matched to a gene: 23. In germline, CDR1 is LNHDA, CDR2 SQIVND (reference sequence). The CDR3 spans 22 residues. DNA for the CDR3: TGTGCCAGTACTAAAAGCGGACAGGGTGGGTTTTTTCTAACCTCTGGGGCCAACGTCCTGACTTTC. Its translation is CASTKSGQGGFFLTSGANVLTF. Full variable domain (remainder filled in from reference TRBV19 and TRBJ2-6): DGGITQSPKYLFRKEGQNVTLSCEQNLNHDAMYWYRQDPGQGLRLIYYSQIVNDFQKGDIAEGYSVSREKKESFPLTVTSAQKNPTAFYLCASTKSGQGGFFLTSGANVLTFGAGSRLTVL.

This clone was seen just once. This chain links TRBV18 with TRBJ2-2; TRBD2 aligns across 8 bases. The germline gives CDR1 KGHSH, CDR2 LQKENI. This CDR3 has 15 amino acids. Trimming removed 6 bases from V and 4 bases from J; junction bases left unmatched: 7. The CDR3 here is CASSGAGASTGELFF. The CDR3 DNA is TGTGCCAGCTCGGGAGCGGGGGCCAGCACCGGGGAGCTGTTTTTT.

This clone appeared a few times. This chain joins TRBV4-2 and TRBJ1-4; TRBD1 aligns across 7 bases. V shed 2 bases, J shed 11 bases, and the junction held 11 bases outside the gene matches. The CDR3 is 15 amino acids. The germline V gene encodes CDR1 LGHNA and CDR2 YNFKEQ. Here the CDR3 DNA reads TGTGCCAGCAGCCAAATAAAGGGGGCCCGGGGGAAACTGTTTTTT. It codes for CASSQIKGARGKLFF.

CDR3 in DNA: TGTGCCAGCAGGTTGCAGGGGACCTACGAGCAGTACTTC. It specifies CASRLQGTYEQYF. The chain uses TRBV27 and TRBJ2-7; a possible D gene is TRBD1 (6 bases). The CDR3 is 13 residues long. Germline assignment: CDR1 MNHEY and CDR2 SMNVEV (reference sequence). The V end lost 6 bases, the J end lost 2 bases, and 11 bases lay between the germline ends.

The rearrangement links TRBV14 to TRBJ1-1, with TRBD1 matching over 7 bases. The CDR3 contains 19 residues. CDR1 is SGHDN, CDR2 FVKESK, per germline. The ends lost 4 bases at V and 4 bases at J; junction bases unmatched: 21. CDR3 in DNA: TGTGCCAGCAGCCTAGGGGTCCGACAGGGCCTATCTTGGGCCACTGAAGCTTTCTTT. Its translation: CASSLGVRQGLSWATEAFF.

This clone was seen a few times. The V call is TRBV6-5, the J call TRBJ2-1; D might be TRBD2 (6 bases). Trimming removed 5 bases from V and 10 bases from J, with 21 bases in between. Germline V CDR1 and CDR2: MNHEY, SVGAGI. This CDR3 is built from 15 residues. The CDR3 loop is CASSQLGGPLREQFF. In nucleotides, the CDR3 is TGTGCCAGCAGTCAGTTGGGAGGCCCCCTTCGGGAGCAGTTCTTC.

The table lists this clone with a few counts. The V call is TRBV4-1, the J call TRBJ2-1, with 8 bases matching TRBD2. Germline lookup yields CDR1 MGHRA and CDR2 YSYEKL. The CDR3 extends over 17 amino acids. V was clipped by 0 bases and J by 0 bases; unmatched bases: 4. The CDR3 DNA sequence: TGCGCCAGCAGCCAAGATCAGCGGGGGCACTCCTACAATGAGCAGTTCTTC. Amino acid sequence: CASSQDQRGHSYNEQFF.